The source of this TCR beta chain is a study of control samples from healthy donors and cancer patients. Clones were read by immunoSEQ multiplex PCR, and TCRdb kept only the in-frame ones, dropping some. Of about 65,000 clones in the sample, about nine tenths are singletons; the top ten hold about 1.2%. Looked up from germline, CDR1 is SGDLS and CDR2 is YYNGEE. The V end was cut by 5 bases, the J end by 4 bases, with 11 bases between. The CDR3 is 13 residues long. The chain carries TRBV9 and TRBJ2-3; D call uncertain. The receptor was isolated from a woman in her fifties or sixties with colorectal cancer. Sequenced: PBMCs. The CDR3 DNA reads TGTGCCAGCAGGGGTCAAGATTCAGATACGCAGTATTTT. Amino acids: CASRGQDSDTQYF. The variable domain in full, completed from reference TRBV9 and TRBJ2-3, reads DSGVTQTPKHLITATGQRVTLRCSPRSGDLSVYWYQQSLDQGLQFLIQYYNGEERAKGNILERFSAQQFPDLHSELNLSSLELGDSALYFCASRGQDSDTQYFGPGTRLTVL.